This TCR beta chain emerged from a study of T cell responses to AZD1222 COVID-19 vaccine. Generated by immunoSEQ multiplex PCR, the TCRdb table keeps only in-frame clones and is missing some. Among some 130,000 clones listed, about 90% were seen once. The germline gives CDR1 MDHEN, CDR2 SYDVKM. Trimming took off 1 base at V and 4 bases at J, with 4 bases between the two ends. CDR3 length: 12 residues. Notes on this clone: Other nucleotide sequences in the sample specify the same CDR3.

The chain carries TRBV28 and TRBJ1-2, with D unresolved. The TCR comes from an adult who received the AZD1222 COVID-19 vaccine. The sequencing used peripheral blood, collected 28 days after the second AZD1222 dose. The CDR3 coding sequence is TGTGCCAGCAGTTTATCACCCTATGGCTACACCTTC. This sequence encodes CASSLSPYGYTF.